This TCR beta chain is drawn from a study of cytomegalovirus exposure and HLA in healthy donors. It was the approximately 110-subject validation cohort, separate from the roughly 700-subject first cohort, to which the donors belonged. Study results and caveats: Rare TCR sequences dominated, though some public TCRs recurred in many donors. A few CMV-associated chains were confirmed in vitro to be specific for CMV antigens. The study flagged roughly 150 TCR beta chains as cytomegalovirus-associated.

Data came from immunoSEQ multiplex PCR; TCRdb stores just in-frame clones and leaves some out. The sample has approximately 260,000 clones, around 86% seen once. Germline CDR1 WNHNN, CDR2 SYGVQD (reference sequence). The CDR3 runs 14 residues. V was clipped by 6 bases and J by 4 bases; unmatched bases: 6. Concerning this clone: The antigen is undetermined.

The chain is built from TRBV10-1 and TRBJ2-3; 8 bases map to TRBD2. The receptor was isolated from a woman under 40 in good health and CMV-seropositive. Sequencing input: PBMCs. The CDR3 DNA reads as TGCGCCAGCAGGGAAACGGGGGGGGCAGATACGCAGTATTTT. Protein product: CASRETGGADTQYF.